This T cell receptor beta chain originates from a study of blood T cell repertoires in COVID-19. Looking at the study overall: Sample material is recorded as cDNA or gDNA derived from T cells, B-cell-depleted T cells, or PBMCs.

Libraries were prepared by immunoSEQ multiplex PCR; TCRdb keeps only in-frame clonotypes and omits some of them. In the table there are about 66,000 clones, 89% of which are singletons. Trimming shortened V by 1 base and J by 7 bases, and 11 bases separated the two germline ends. CDR1 and CDR2 from the germline V gene are MNHNS and SASEGT. The CDR3 runs to 14 residues. The J gene is TRBJ1-3, the V gene TRBV6-1; D gene ambiguous. Sequenced: peripheral blood. The receptor's source is a man in his 60s with acute or convalescent COVID-19. CDR3 protein: CASSEGTSRNTIYF. The CDR3 DNA reads as TGTGCCAGCAGTGAAGGGACTAGTAGGAACACCATATATTTT.